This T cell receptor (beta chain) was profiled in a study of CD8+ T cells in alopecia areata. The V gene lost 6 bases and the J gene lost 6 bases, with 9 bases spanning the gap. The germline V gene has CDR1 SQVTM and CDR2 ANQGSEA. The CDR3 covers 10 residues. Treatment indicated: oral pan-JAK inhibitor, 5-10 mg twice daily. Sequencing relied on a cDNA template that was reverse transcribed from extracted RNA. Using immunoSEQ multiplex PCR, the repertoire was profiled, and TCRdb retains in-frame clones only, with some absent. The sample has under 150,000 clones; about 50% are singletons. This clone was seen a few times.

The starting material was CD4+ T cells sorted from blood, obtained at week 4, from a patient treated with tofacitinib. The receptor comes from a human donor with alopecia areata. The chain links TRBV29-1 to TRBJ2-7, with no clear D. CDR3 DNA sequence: TGCAGCGTGGACGTCGGCGAGCAGTACTTC. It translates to CSVDVGEQYF.